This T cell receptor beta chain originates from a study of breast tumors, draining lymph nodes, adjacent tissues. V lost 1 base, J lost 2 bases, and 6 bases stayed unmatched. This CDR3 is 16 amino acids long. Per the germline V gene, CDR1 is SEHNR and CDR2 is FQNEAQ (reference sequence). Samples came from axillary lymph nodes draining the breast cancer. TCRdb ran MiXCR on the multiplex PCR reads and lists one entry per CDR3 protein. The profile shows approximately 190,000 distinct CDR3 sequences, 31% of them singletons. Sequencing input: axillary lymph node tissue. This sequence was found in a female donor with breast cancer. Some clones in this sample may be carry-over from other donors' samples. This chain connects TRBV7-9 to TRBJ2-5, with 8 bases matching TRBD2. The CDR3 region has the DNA TGTGCCAGCAGCTTAGACCGGGTAGCGGGACAAGAGACCCAGTACTTC. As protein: CASSLDRVAGQETQYF.